This is a list of T cell receptor beta chains from one sample in a study of blood T cell repertoires in COVID-19. This table comes from immunoSEQ multiplex PCR, and its TCRdb copy is limited to in-frame clones, with some not included. The sample lists around 260,000 clones, approximately 83% occurring once. Sample: peripheral blood. The receptors originated from a person between 65 and 80 years old with COVID-19, enrolled during active disease. Both conserved end residues are part of each CDR3.

>TRBV3-1/TRBV3-2|TRBJ2-5
CASSQTGRRETQYF
>TRBV28|TRBJ2-7
CASSPPPAGHGYEQYF
>TRBV7-2|TRBJ1-1
CASSSHSLTYEAFF
>TRBV7-3|TRBJ1-1
CASSFDRAEAEAFF
>TRBV19|TRBJ1-4
CASSSRTGNEKLFF
>TRBV9|TRBJ2-5
CASSSLQAGVETQYF
>TRBV7-2|TRBJ1-2
CASSFVEARNYGYTF
>TRBV29-1|TRBJ2-7
CSVDSNYEQYF
>TRBV19|TRBJ2-3
CASRVTGTGDYGQYF
>TRBV7-9|TRBJ1-5
CASSLEGIGQPQHF
>TRBV7-8|TRBJ1-6
CASLSTGGFNSPLHF
>TRBV7-9|TRBJ2-7
CASSLGTGVYEQYF
>TRBV10-3|TRBJ2-7
CAAGNFLTEQYF
>TRBV5-6|TRBJ2-7
CASSLVGQGGHEQYF
>TRBV10-3|TRBJ2-1
CAIKTSGLYNEQFF
>TRBV28|TRBJ1-4
CASSSSWAQGWRLGGEKLFF
>TRBV6-2/TRBV6-3|TRBJ2-3
CASSITWGPHTDTQYF
>TRBV7-2|TRBJ1-3
CASSLDPGTASGNTIYF
>TRBV7-9|TRBJ1-2
CASSFSGSRGYTF
>TRBV25-1|TRBJ2-7
CASSGDNYYEQYF
>TRBV5-4|TRBJ2-1
CASSYGGLAGFDEQFF
>TRBV24-1|TRBJ1-2
CATSAQGLGYTF